The entry that follows covers one T cell receptor (beta chain) sequence. Clones were sequenced by immunoSEQ multiplex PCR, and TCRdb holds only the in-frame ones, with some missing. The repertoire holds roughly 250,000 clones, with roughly 79% as singletons. This specimen belongs to a study of blood T cell repertoires in COVID-19. For the study at large: From T cells, B-cell-depleted T cells, or PBMCs came the material, which was cDNA or gDNA.

Per the germline V gene, CDR1 is LNHDA and CDR2 is SQIVND (reference sequence). The V and J ends lost 3 bases and 5 bases, in that order; junction bases with no gene match: 4. The CDR3 is 15 amino acids. The J gene is TRBJ1-6, the V gene TRBV19; 7 nucleotides agree with TRBD1. Sequenced: peripheral blood. The source is a woman aged 55-69 years with active or convalescent COVID-19. CDR3 sequence (DNA): TGTGCCAGTAGTATTGGGGGACAGAATAATTCACCCCTCCACTTT. Translating gives CASSIGGQNNSPLHF.